This TCR beta chain was observed in a study of shared clonotypes between healthy human individuals. TCRdb keeps only in-frame clones here, not all; method: immunoSEQ multiplex PCR. The sample gives a few hundred thousand clones, around four fifths of which show up once; around 9.3% is in the top ten. CDR3 length: 16 amino acids. The germline V and J ends were trimmed by 1 base and 4 bases, with 14 bases remaining between them. Germline values: CDR1 SEHNR, CDR2 FQNEAQ (reference sequence). This receptor was identified in a man aged 25 to 45 in good health. Source material: memory CD4+ T cells sorted from blood. Subset: CD45RA-negative fraction. The chain uses TRBV7-9 and TRBJ1-5; maybe TRBD1 (6 bases). The chain's CDR3 is CASSLDGRGQNQPQHF. CDR3 nucleotides: TGTGCCAGCAGCTTAGACGGCAGGGGCCAAAATCAGCCCCAGCATTTT. Complete variable domain (other parts from reference TRBV7-9 and TRBJ1-5): DTGVSQNPRHKITKRGQNVTFRCDPISEHNRLYWYRQTLGQGPEFLTYFQNEAQLEKSRLLSDRFSAERPKGSFSTLEIQRTEQGDSAMYLCASSLDGRGQNQPQHFGDGTRLSIL.